This passage covers 18 T cell receptor beta chains from one sample sequenced in a study of cytomegalovirus exposure and HLA in healthy donors. The PCR contained 60 Vbeta and 13 Jbeta primers. Sequencing used immunoSEQ multiplex PCR; TCRdb keeps in-frame clones, though not all of them. The sample has about 120,000 clones, 82% seen once. The source material was PBMCs. The receptors shown here come from a woman aged 18-29 years in good health and CMV-seronegative.

This chain links TRBV19 with TRBJ1-5, with a possible D match to TRBD1 (5 bases). Trimming pared 6 bases from V and 0 bases from J, leaving 12 bases between. CDR1 and CDR2 (germline): LNHDA, SQIVND (reference sequence). The CDR3 has 15 residues. As DNA, the CDR3 is TGTGCCAGTAGAGGGGTCTGGACTAGCAATCAGCCCCAGCATTTT. It encodes CASRGVWTSNQPQHF. Based on the CDR3 plus reference TRBV19 and TRBJ1-5, the full variable domain is DGGITQSPKYLFRKEGQNVTLSCEQNLNHDAMYWYRQDPGQGLRLIYYSQIVNDFQKGDIAEGYSVSREKKESFPLTVTSAQKNPTAFYLCASRGVWTSNQPQHFGDGTRLSIL.

This rearrangement joins TRBV11-2 to TRBJ1-3, with unresolved D. V was cut by 5 bases and J by 2 bases, with 10 bases left in between. CDR1 and CDR2 (germline): SGHAT, FQNNGV. The CDR3 is 14 amino acids. The CDR3 region has the DNA TGTGCCAGCAGCCCCCGGACTCCTGGAAACACCATATATTTT. It encodes CASSPRTPGNTIYF.

The V and J genes are TRBV7-9 and TRBJ1-1, with D perhaps matching TRBD1 (6 bases). The germline V gene encodes CDR1 SEHNR and CDR2 FQNEAQ (reference sequence). The CDR3 has 15 residues. Trimming left V 5 bases short and J 8 bases short, with 21 bases between. CDR3 residues: CASSAPVQGVGEAFF. The DNA for the CDR3 is TGTGCCAGCAGCGCCCCGGTACAGGGTGTGGGAGAAGCTTTCTTT.

This clone was counted only a few times. The chain links TRBV5-1 to TRBJ1-4; no clear D gene. The CDR3 length is 13 residues. V lost 4 bases and J lost 7, with 11 bases in between. Germline V gene lookup returns CDR1 SGHRS and CDR2 YFSETQ. The CDR3 region has the DNA TGCGCCAGCAGCCGGGGTGGGCCTGAAAAACTGTTTTTT. Protein product: CASSRGGPEKLFF. Combining the CDR3 with reference TRBV5-1 and TRBJ1-4 gives the whole variable domain KAGVTQTPRYLIKTRGQQVTLSCSPISGHRSVSWYQQTPGQGLQFLFEYFSETQRNKGNFPGRFSGRQFSNSRSEMNVSTLELGDSALYLCASSRGGPEKLFFGSGTQLSVL.

This clone has a single count. V gene TRBV4-1 combines with J gene TRBJ2-3; 8 bases agree with TRBD1. CDR1 and CDR2 (germline): MGHRA, YSYEKL. This CDR3 spans 15 amino acids. V dropped 1 base and J dropped 5; count of bases not matched to a gene: 5. The CDR3 region is CASSQGAGGKDTQYF. CDR3 sequence (DNA): TGCGCCAGCAGCCAAGGGGCAGGGGGCAAAGATACGCAGTATTTT.

V is TRBV6-6 and J is TRBJ1-3; no firm D call. V was shortened by 2 bases and J by 3 bases, with 8 bases between the two germline ends. This CDR3 is 14 amino acids long. Germline CDR1 and CDR2: MNHNY and SVGAGI (reference sequence). The CDR3 DNA sequence: TGTGCCAGCAGTTACGAGGCAAGTGGAAACACCATATATTTT. This sequence encodes CASSYEASGNTIYF.

The chain links TRBV4-2 to TRBJ2-7; 7 positions agree with TRBD1. After removal of 4 bases from V and 3 bases from J, the junction contained 6 bases not matched to a gene. CDR3 length: 14 amino acids. CDR1 and CDR2 from the germline V gene are LGHNA and YNFKEQ. The CDR3 region is CASSPYDRDYEQYF. The CDR3 nucleotides read TGTGCCAGCAGCCCTTATGACAGGGACTACGAGCAGTACTTC.

This clone was seen only a few times. J is TRBJ2-3 and V is TRBV5-6, with 10 bases aligning to TRBD2. The CDR3 sequence is 16 residues long. Germline CDR1 is SGHDT and CDR2 is YYEEEE. V was pared by 4 bases and J by 2 bases, with 7 bases of the junction left unmatched. DNA of the CDR3: TGTGCCAGCAGCCTGCGGCTAGCGGGAGACACAGATACGCAGTATTTT. This gives the protein CASSLRLAGDTDTQYF.

This clone was seen a few times. This chain joins TRBV7-9 and TRBJ2-7, with D perhaps matching TRBD2 (6 bases). Germline loops: CDR1 SEHNR, CDR2 FQNEAQ (reference sequence). The ends were cut back, 5 bases at V and 0 bases at J, with 11 bases in the middle. This CDR3 is 14 amino acids long. The CDR3 sequence: CASSPREISYEQYF. CDR3 coding DNA: TGTGCCAGCAGCCCCCGGGAGATCTCCTACGAGCAGTACTTC.

This sequence joins TRBV23-1 and TRBJ2-5; D call uncertain. TRBV23-1 belongs to the ORF category, with a function that is uncertain. The CDR3 has 12 residues. V gave up 4 bases and J gave up 5 bases, with 8 bases separating them. CDR3 protein: CASSLHTETQYF. In DNA, the CDR3 is TGCGCCAGCAGTCTCCATACTGAGACCCAGTACTTC.

The rearrangement joins TRBV7-9 to TRBJ2-7; 9 bases align to TRBD2. Germline CDR1 is SEHNR and CDR2 is FQNEAQ (reference sequence). The CDR3 is made up of 15 amino acids. V dropped 5 bases and J dropped 1; count of bases not matched to a gene: 6. CDR3 in amino acids: CASSDSGSGSYEQYF. The CDR3 DNA follows: TGTGCCAGCAGCGATAGCGGGAGTGGATCCTACGAGCAGTACTTC.

This chain joins TRBV5-5 and TRBJ1-2; 7 nucleotides match TRBD1. The CDR3 has 14 amino acids. J gave up 2 bases and V 3 bases, and 4 bases lay outside the gene matches. In germline, CDR1 is SGHKS, CDR2 YYEKEE (reference sequence). The CDR3 DNA reads as TGTGCCAGCAGCTCCGGACAGGCGAACTATGGCTACACCTTC. Its translation: CASSSGQANYGYTF. Supplemented by reference TRBV5-5 and TRBJ1-2, the full variable domain reads DAGVTQSPTHLIKTRGQQVTLRCSPISGHKSVSWYQQVLGQGPQFIFQYYEKEERGRGNFPDRFSARQFPNYSSELNVNALLLGDSALYLCASSSGQANYGYTFGSGTRLTVV.

The DNA of the CDR3 is TGCGCCAGCAGCTTGGACGGGGTTAGCAATCAGCCCCAGCATTTT. Amino acids: CASSLDGVSNQPQHF. The chain uses TRBV5-1 and TRBJ1-5; the D is unclear. The germline V and J ends were trimmed by 0 bases and 0 bases, with 7 bases remaining between them. The CDR3 runs to 15 residues. Germline CDR1 reads SGHRS; CDR2 reads YFSETQ.

This chain joins TRBV28 and TRBJ1-5, with D uncertain. CDR1 MDHEN and CDR2 SYDVKM come from the germline V gene. The CDR3 extends over 12 amino acids. The V gene lost 3 bases and the J gene lost 9 bases, with 9 bases spanning the gap. CDR3 bases: TGTGCCAGCAGTTTCGGTGATCGGCCCCAGCATTTT. Translating it yields CASSFGDRPQHF.

The chain combines TRBV29-1 with TRBJ1-2; 8 nucleotides align to TRBD1. Per the germline V gene, CDR1 is SQVTM and CDR2 is ANQGSEA. V lost 7 bases and J lost 5; bases outside the gene matches: 9. CDR3 length equals 13 residues. In DNA, the CDR3 is TGCAGCGCCTTGGACAGGGTGGGATATGGCTACACCTTC. The encoded protein is CSALDRVGYGYTF.

J is TRBJ1-5 and V is TRBV5-1; maybe TRBD1 (5 bases). CDR1 SGHRS and CDR2 YFSETQ come from the germline V gene. The CDR3 length is 15 residues. V gave up 0 bases and J gave up 4 bases, with 11 bases separating them. CDR3 bases: TGCGCCAGCAGCTTGGAGGGGTACACGAATCAGCCCCAGCATTTT. This encodes CASSLEGYTNQPQHF. Drawing the rest from reference TRBV5-1 and TRBJ1-5, the complete variable domain is KAGVTQTPRYLIKTRGQQVTLSCSPISGHRSVSWYQQTPGQGLQFLFEYFSETQRNKGNFPGRFSGRQFSNSRSEMNVSTLELGDSALYLCASSLEGYTNQPQHFGDGTRLSIL.

The V call is TRBV14, the J call TRBJ1-2; 9 bases agree with TRBD1. Trimming at V came to 1 base and at J to 14 bases, leaving 5 bases not matched to a gene. There are 12 residues in the CDR3. The V gene's germline CDR1 is SGHDN and CDR2 FVKESK. The CDR3 loop reads CASSQGGQGETF. The CDR3 bases are TGTGCCAGCAGCCAAGGGGGACAGGGTGAAACCTTC.

This clone has a handful of counts. The chain has TRBV28 and TRBJ1-4; D is possibly TRBD1 (6 bases). This CDR3 has 13 residues. V was trimmed by 10 bases and J by 0 bases, leaving 9 bases between them. Germline assignment: CDR1 MDHEN and CDR2 SYDVKM. The CDR3 bases are TGTGCCATAGGGGGGGCAACTAATGAAAAACTGTTTTTT. Amino acid sequence: CAIGGATNEKLFF.